This T cell receptor (beta chain) was recorded in a study of blood T cells in healthy people across ages. Study results and caveats: TCR beta diversity per million T cells fell roughly linearly with age.

The use of a sample-barcoded 5' primer and a J-beta primer mix characterized a second PCR of roughly 6 to 11 cycles. A single record per CDR3 protein comes from TCRdb applying MiXCR to the 5' RACE reads. The data contain around 970,000 distinct CDR3 sequences, around 54% of them singletons. V was pared by 6 bases and J by 3 bases, with 17 bases between. This CDR3 is built from 15 residues. From germline, CDR1 is MNHEY and CDR2 SVGEGT. As for this clonotype: Its antigen is unidentified.

Sequenced material: blood. This TCR was sampled from a woman aged 55-69 years in good health. V usage is TRBV6-2 or TRBV6-3 and J usage is TRBJ1-2, with D uncertain. CDR3 sequence reads: CASSDQTEEDYGYTF. The CDR3 region has the DNA TGTGCCAGCAGCGACCAGACTGAGGAAGACTATGGCTACACCTTC.